Presented here are 3 T cell receptor beta chains from one specimen sequenced in a study of cytomegalovirus exposure and HLA in healthy donors. The repertoire was sequenced with immunoSEQ multiplex PCR; TCRdb's copy has only in-frame clones and lacks some. The table records approximately 110,000 clones, roughly nine tenths of them present only once. Sequencing used PBMCs. The origin of the receptors is a young woman in good health and CMV-seropositive.

This clone appeared a single time. The chain combines TRBV19 with TRBJ2-5, with a possible D match to TRBD1 (6 bases). The CDR3 runs to 14 residues. Germline V gene data show CDR1 as LNHDA and CDR2 as SQIVND (reference sequence). Deletions cut 0 bases from V and 1 base from J, with 6 bases between. The CDR3 reads CASSIDRGQETQYF. In DNA form, the CDR3 reads TGTGCCAGTAGTATAGACAGGGGCCAAGAGACCCAGTACTTC.

This sequence joins TRBV7-8 and TRBJ2-2; D is possibly TRBD1 (5 bases). V was clipped by 5 bases and J by 1 base, with 8 bases between them. Per germline, CDR1 SGHVS and CDR2 FQNEAQ. There are 14 residues in the CDR3. The CDR3 loop is CASSLQGNTGELFF. The CDR3 region has the DNA TGTGCCAGCAGCCTCCAGGGGAACACCGGGGAGCTGTTTTTT.

Only one count was recorded for this clone. In DNA, the CDR3 is TGTGCCAGCAGCTTAGGGCAGGGATCCATGAACACTGAAGCTTTCTTT. Translating it yields CASSLGQGSMNTEAFF. V usage is TRBV7-2 and J usage is TRBJ1-1; possible D gene TRBD1, 5 bases. Germline loops: CDR1 SGHTA, CDR2 FQGNSA. V dropped 1 base and J dropped 0 bases, with 12 bases sitting between them. The CDR3 is 16 residues long.